This entry concerns a single T cell receptor (beta chain). Its antigen is not known. At one of its ends the junction is not consistent with the germline gene, which may arise from a read error. This sample is part of a study of cytomegalovirus exposure and HLA in healthy donors. Notes on the study in general: Highly shared variants forming one cluster were likely a sequencing artifact. In a later analysis, an Asian-associated ancestry cluster reportedly showed fewer N-insertions than the approximately 640-donor mean. The classifier was said to identify cytomegalovirus status with high specificity and sensitivity.

PCR used 60 Vbeta primers and 13 Jbeta primers. The data were produced by immunoSEQ multiplex PCR, yet TCRdb's version contains in-frame clones alone and is incomplete. This table has about 90,000 clones, 65% to 75% appearing once. Per the germline V gene, CDR1 is SGHVS and CDR2 is FNYEAQ. There are 13 residues in the CDR3. V and J are TRBV7-6 and TRBJ1-1, with no clear D. Sequenced: PBMCs. The TCR was taken from a man aged 30-40 years in good health and CMV-seropositive. CDR3 residues: CASSLPGNSEAFF. The CDR3, as DNA: TGTGCCAGCAGCCTGCCGGGGAACTCTGAAGCTTTCTTT.